Given below is one TCR beta chain in context. Its matching antigen is unknown. The entry originates in a study of OX40 agonist ivuxolimab in advanced cancers. On the study more broadly: Patients took ivuxolimab, an agonistic anti-OX40 (CD134) antibody. Whole-study results and caveats: Expanded clones were, on average, more numerous in CD8+ T cells than in CD4+.

Method: immunoSEQ multiplex PCR; TCRdb's copy keeps in-frame clones and lacks some. This sample has over 100,000 clones, with 90% found just once. Trimming stripped 0 bases from V and 3 bases from J, with 6 bases between. Germline values: CDR1 MNHEY, CDR2 SMNVEV (reference sequence). The CDR3 runs 14 residues. It was autoimmune disease history or systemic immunosuppression that excluded patients. V usage is TRBV27 and J usage is TRBJ1-3, with no clear D. The source material was CD4+ or CD8+ T cells sorted from blood, sampled in a trial of the OX40 agonist ivuxolimab. The clonotype comes from an adult with an advanced solid tumor such as melanoma, head and neck, liver or kidney cancer. CDR3 loop: CASSLSGYGNTIYF. The DNA for the CDR3 is TGTGCCAGCAGTTTATCGGGATATGGAAACACCATATATTTT.